The rows below give T cell receptor beta chains drawn from one sample of a study of Tregs in tolerant kidney transplant recipients. Profiling relied on immunoSEQ multiplex PCR, and the TCRdb table lists in-frame clones only, not all of them. Seen here are 90,000 to 150,000 clones, roughly 93% observed once, and the top ten hold roughly 0.63%. The specimen was CD4+ T cells from blood. These TCRs come from a human donor in good health. Each CDR3 is given with its conserved first and last residue. The order of the fields is clone size, J gene, D gene, V gene, CDR3 length, CDR3 DNA, CDR3 protein. The D gene is left open where the match is weak. Rows give clone size only sometimes, using once, few, many, or a class for an expanded clone.

size: .; J: TRBJ2-5; D: .; V: TRBV5-1; length: 16; DNA: TGCGCCAGCAGCTCCGTGATCGGCGGGGCGTTTGGGACCCAGTACTTC; CDR3: CASSSVIGGAFGTQYF
size: .; J: TRBJ2-1; D: .; V: TRBV5-4; length: 17; DNA: TGTGCCAGCAGCGCAGGTGGGGGAGCTCCTACCTACAATGAGCAGTTCTTC; CDR3: CASSAGGGAPTYNEQFF
size: .; J: TRBJ2-1; D: .; V: TRBV7-3; length: 15; DNA: TGTGCCAGCAGCGACTACCCTAGGGGTCGAAATGAGCAGTTCTTC; CDR3: CASSDYPRGRNEQFF
size: .; J: TRBJ2-5; D: .; V: TRBV18; length: 14; DNA: TGTGCCAGCTCACCACCACCAGCACAAGAGACCCAGTACTTC; CDR3: CASSPPPAQETQYF
size: .; J: TRBJ2-1; D: TRBD1; V: TRBV14; length: 16; DNA: TGTGCCAGCAGCCGGAGCAGGGGGCGCCCCGGGCATGAGCAGTTCTTC; CDR3: CASSRSRGRPGHEQFF
size: .; J: TRBJ2-5; D: .; V: TRBV5-1; length: 15; DNA: TGCGCCAGCACCGAGACTGGGGGCCACACCCCCACGCGGTACTTC; CDR3: CASTETGGHTPTRYF
size: .; J: TRBJ2-7; D: TRBD2; V: TRBV5-4; length: 14; DNA: TGTGCCAGCACCCGTGGGACTAGCGGCTACGAGCAGTACTTC; CDR3: CASTRGTSGYEQYF
size: .; J: TRBJ1-4; D: .; V: TRBV5-1; length: 13; DNA: TGCGCCAGCAGCCCGATTGATTCGGGGAAACTGTTTTTT; CDR3: CASSPIDSGKLFF
size: once; J: TRBJ2-7; D: .; V: TRBV7-8; length: 12; DNA: TGTGCCAGCAGCCCTGAGGACAGCGAGCAGTACTTC; CDR3: CASSPEDSEQYF
size: .; J: TRBJ1-4; D: .; V: TRBV14; length: 14; DNA: TGTGCCAGCAGCACCATCGCAACTAATGAAAAACTGTTTTTT; CDR3: CASSTIATNEKLFF
size: .; J: TRBJ1-6; D: TRBD1; V: TRBV18; length: 15; DNA: TGTGCCAGCTCACCAACGACAGGGAATAATTCACCCCTCCACTTT; CDR3: CASSPTTGNNSPLHF
size: .; J: TRBJ1-5; D: .; V: TRBV7-9; length: 16; DNA: TGTGCCAGCAGCTTAGGGGGCTCAAGGGGCAATCAGCCCCAGCATTTT; CDR3: CASSLGGSRGNQPQHF
size: .; J: TRBJ1-3; D: .; V: TRBV4-1; length: 15; DNA: TGCGCCAGCAGCCAACCAGGGAGCTCTGGAAACACCATATATTTT; CDR3: CASSQPGSSGNTIYF
size: .; J: TRBJ2-5; D: .; V: TRBV10-3; length: 11; DNA: TGTGCCATCAAGACTGGAGAGACCCAGTACTTC; CDR3: CAIKTGETQYF
size: few; J: TRBJ1-1; D: TRBD1; V: TRBV7-3; length: 15; DNA: TGTGCCAGCAGCTCCTGGACAGGGACGAACACTGAAGCTTTCTTT; CDR3: CASSSWTGTNTEAFF
size: once; J: TRBJ2-3; D: TRBD2; V: TRBV5-6; length: 15; DNA: TGTGCCAGCAGCCTCCGACTAGCGGGGACAGATACGCAGTATTTT; CDR3: CASSLRLAGTDTQYF
size: .; J: TRBJ2-1; D: TRBD2; V: TRBV4-2; length: 16; DNA: TGTGCCAGCAGCCAGCATACTAGCGGGGGAAAGGGTGAGCAGTTCTTC; CDR3: CASSQHTSGGKGEQFF
size: .; J: TRBJ1-6; D: .; V: TRBV2; length: 17; DNA: TGTGCCAGCAGTGAATTCGCCGGGCGGAACTATAATTCACCCCTCCACTTT; CDR3: CASSEFAGRNYNSPLHF
size: .; J: TRBJ2-2; D: .; V: TRBV5-6; length: 12; DNA: TGTGCCAGCAGCTTGGGTAACGGGGAGCTGTTTTTT; CDR3: CASSLGNGELFF
size: .; J: TRBJ1-2; D: .; V: TRBV9; length: 15; DNA: TGTGCCAGCAGCATAGGACAGTTAGCGAACTATGGCTACACCTTC; CDR3: CASSIGQLANYGYTF
size: .; J: TRBJ2-7; D: .; V: TRBV20-1; length: 10; DNA: TGCAGTGCGGTAAAGCGCGAGCAGTACTTC; CDR3: CSAVKREQYF
size: .; J: TRBJ2-7; D: TRBD2; V: TRBV7-8; length: 14; DNA: TGTGCCAGCAGCTTTAGCGGGGGATCCTACGAGCAGTACTTC; CDR3: CASSFSGGSYEQYF
size: .; J: TRBJ2-5; D: TRBD1; V: TRBV7-3; length: 15; DNA: TGTGCCAGCAGCCCAAGGACAGGGAGTTGGGAGACCCAGTACTTC; CDR3: CASSPRTGSWETQYF
size: .; J: TRBJ1-5; D: .; V: TRBV6-1; length: 14; DNA: TGTGCCAGCGGTCCGGGCAGTGGGTATCAGCCCCAGCATTTT; CDR3: CASGPGSGYQPQHF
size: .; J: TRBJ1-2; D: .; V: TRBV6-5; length: 13; DNA: TGTGCCAGCCGGGCCAGCGCTAACTATGGCTACACCTTC; CDR3: CASRASANYGYTF
size: .; J: TRBJ2-2; D: TRBD2; V: TRBV7-7; length: 15; DNA: TGTGCCAGCAGCCGCCTAGCGGGGAACACCGGGGAGCTGTTTTTT; CDR3: CASSRLAGNTGELFF
size: .; J: TRBJ2-5; D: TRBD2; V: TRBV30; length: 14; DNA: TGTGCCTGGATGCGGGGGGGGCCGGGAGAGACCCAGTACTTC; CDR3: CAWMRGGPGETQYF
size: .; J: TRBJ1-6; D: .; V: TRBV5-1; length: 15; DNA: TGCGCCAGCAGCTTGGCCGGGAGGAATAATTCACCCCTCCACTTT; CDR3: CASSLAGRNNSPLHF
size: few; J: TRBJ2-3; D: TRBD1; V: TRBV6-1; length: 13; DNA: TGTGCCAGGGGGACAGACAACACAGATACGCAGTATTTT; CDR3: CARGTDNTDTQYF